These T cell receptor beta chains were read from a single sample in a study of radiation and T cells in renal cell carcinoma. The repertoire was sequenced with immunoSEQ multiplex PCR; TCRdb's copy has only in-frame clones and lacks some. The sample lists approximately 140,000 clones; less than 85% were seen once. Material: blood, obtained from a patient whose treatment included radiotherapy and nephrectomy. The receptors were sampled from a woman in her forties or fifties with renal cell carcinoma. Each CDR3 is given with its conserved first and last residue. The D gene is left open where the match is weak. Clone size appears in some rows only: once, few, many, or a class for an expanded clone.

J gene: TRBJ1-1; clone size: NA; V gene: TRBV5-6; D gene: NA; CDR3 protein: CASSARDTEAFF; CDR3 DNA: TGTGCCAGCAGCGCAAGGGACACTGAAGCTTTCTTT
J gene: TRBJ2-3; clone size: once; V gene: TRBV5-1; D gene: TRBD1; CDR3 protein: CASSWGTAKDTQYF; CDR3 DNA: TGCGCCAGCAGCTGGGGGACAGCGAAAGATACGCAGTATTTT
J gene: TRBJ1-5; clone size: few; V gene: TRBV11-2; D gene: NA; CDR3 protein: CASSLDRNQPQHF; CDR3 DNA: TGTGCCAGCAGCTTAGACAGGAATCAGCCCCAGCATTTT
J gene: TRBJ1-2; clone size: few; V gene: TRBV7-2; D gene: TRBD1; CDR3 protein: CASSSGTGKYGYTF; CDR3 DNA: TGTGCCAGCAGCTCCGGGACAGGGAAATATGGCTACACCTTC
J gene: TRBJ1-2; clone size: once; V gene: TRBV28; D gene: NA; CDR3 protein: CASSFAYGYTF; CDR3 DNA: TGTGCCAGCAGCTTTGCCTATGGCTACACCTTC
J gene: TRBJ2-2; clone size: NA; V gene: TRBV4-2; D gene: TRBD2; CDR3 protein: CASSLAGAFNTGELFF; CDR3 DNA: TGTGCCAGCAGCCTAGCGGGGGCTTTTAACACCGGGGAGCTGTTTTTT
J gene: TRBJ1-3; clone size: NA; V gene: TRBV29-1; D gene: NA; CDR3 protein: CSVAGTFGGNTIYF; CDR3 DNA: TGCAGCGTTGCCGGGACATTTGGAGGAAACACCATATATTTT
J gene: TRBJ1-2; clone size: NA; V gene: TRBV5-5; D gene: NA; CDR3 protein: CASSLDPRDYGYTF; CDR3 DNA: TGTGCCAGCAGCTTGGACCCACGAGACTATGGCTACACCTTC
J gene: TRBJ2-7; clone size: NA; V gene: TRBV30; D gene: NA; CDR3 protein: CACKVAYEQYF; CDR3 DNA: TGTGCCTGTAAAGTGGCGTACGAGCAGTACTTC
J gene: TRBJ1-5; clone size: few; V gene: TRBV6-1; D gene: NA; CDR3 protein: CASSLGSQQPQHF; CDR3 DNA: TGTGCCAGCAGTCTCGGGAGTCAGCAGCCCCAGCATTTT
J gene: TRBJ1-1; clone size: NA; V gene: TRBV14; D gene: NA; CDR3 protein: CASSPARGTEAFF; CDR3 DNA: TGTGCCAGCAGCCCAGCAAGGGGCACTGAAGCTTTCTTT
J gene: TRBJ2-1; clone size: NA; V gene: TRBV10-3; D gene: TRBD2; CDR3 protein: CAISPFSGGANNEQFF; CDR3 DNA: TGTGCCATCAGTCCATTTAGCGGGGGAGCTAACAATGAGCAGTTCTTC
J gene: TRBJ2-7; clone size: NA; V gene: TRBV30; D gene: NA; CDR3 protein: CAWSLVVEQYF; CDR3 DNA: TGTGCCTGGAGCCTAGTGGTCGAGCAGTACTTC
J gene: TRBJ1-4; clone size: once; V gene: TRBV2; D gene: TRBD1; CDR3 protein: CASSELGQGSEKLFF; CDR3 DNA: TGTGCCAGCAGCGAACTAGGACAGGGGAGTGAAAAACTGTTTTTT
J gene: TRBJ2-7; clone size: NA; V gene: TRBV7-8; D gene: NA; CDR3 protein: CASSVPQRARPNEQYF; CDR3 DNA: TGTGCCAGCAGCGTACCACAGCGGGCAAGACCCAACGAGCAGTACTTC
J gene: TRBJ2-2; clone size: NA; V gene: TRBV9; D gene: TRBD2; CDR3 protein: CASSMSGRNTGELFF; CDR3 DNA: TGTGCCAGCAGCATGAGCGGGAGGAACACCGGGGAGCTGTTTTTT
J gene: TRBJ1-2; clone size: NA; V gene: TRBV28; D gene: NA; CDR3 protein: CATYTANYGYTF; CDR3 DNA: TGTGCCACCTACACCGCTAACTATGGCTACACCTTC
J gene: TRBJ2-7; clone size: NA; V gene: TRBV29-1; D gene: TRBD2; CDR3 protein: CSDLLAGGLYEQYF; CDR3 DNA: TGCAGCGATCTTCTAGCGGGGGGTCTCTACGAGCAGTACTTC
J gene: TRBJ2-7; clone size: NA; V gene: TRBV6-6; D gene: NA; CDR3 protein: CASSAGPRSHEQYF; CDR3 DNA: TGTGCCAGCAGTGCGGGACCCCGGTCGCACGAGCAGTACTTC
J gene: TRBJ2-2; clone size: NA; V gene: TRBV9; D gene: TRBD2; CDR3 protein: CASSVGYSGTTGELFF; CDR3 DNA: TGTGCCAGCAGCGTAGGTTATAGCGGGACTACCGGGGAGCTGTTTTTT
J gene: TRBJ2-5; clone size: few; V gene: TRBV7-2; D gene: NA; CDR3 protein: CASSTRERETQYF; CDR3 DNA: TGTGCCAGCAGCACGAGGGAGAGGGAGACCCAGTACTTC
J gene: TRBJ2-7; clone size: NA; V gene: TRBV5-1; D gene: TRBD1; CDR3 protein: CASSLEGLYGTGGEQYF; CDR3 DNA: TGCGCCAGCAGCTTGGAGGGATTATATGGGACAGGGGGCGAGCAGTACTTC
J gene: TRBJ2-3; clone size: NA; V gene: TRBV7-2; D gene: NA; CDR3 protein: CASSLARVADTQYF; CDR3 DNA: TGTGCCAGCAGCTTAGCGCGCGTCGCAGATACGCAGTATTTT
J gene: TRBJ1-5; clone size: NA; V gene: TRBV19; D gene: NA; CDR3 protein: CASSPQGGQPQHF; CDR3 DNA: TGTGCCAGTAGTCCACAGGGTGGCCAGCCCCAGCATTTT
J gene: TRBJ2-7; clone size: NA; V gene: TRBV19; D gene: TRBD1; CDR3 protein: CASSTYRDRVDYEQYF; CDR3 DNA: TGTGCCAGTAGTACTTACCGGGACAGGGTGGACTACGAGCAGTACTTC
J gene: TRBJ2-2; clone size: NA; V gene: TRBV10-1; D gene: TRBD2; CDR3 protein: CASSESQVAGSGELFF; CDR3 DNA: TGCGCCAGCAGTGAGTCGCAGGTAGCGGGGTCCGGGGAGCTGTTTTTT
J gene: TRBJ2-7; clone size: NA; V gene: TRBV9; D gene: TRBD2; CDR3 protein: CASLPGGGREYEQYF; CDR3 DNA: TGTGCCAGCTTGCCTGGCGGCGGGAGGGAGTACGAGCAGTACTTC
J gene: TRBJ2-3; clone size: NA; V gene: TRBV6-5; D gene: TRBD2; CDR3 protein: CASSASSGGAVYF; CDR3 DNA: TGTGCCAGCAGTGCCTCTAGCGGGGGCGCAGTGTATTTT
J gene: TRBJ2-3; clone size: NA; V gene: TRBV7-2; D gene: NA; CDR3 protein: CASSLMQTQADTQYF; CDR3 DNA: TGTGCCAGCAGCTTAATGCAAACCCAAGCAGATACGCAGTATTTT
J gene: TRBJ2-7; clone size: NA; V gene: TRBV7-9; D gene: NA; CDR3 protein: CASRSQSGGLYEQYF; CDR3 DNA: TGTGCCAGCAGGTCACAATCTGGGGGTCTCTACGAGCAGTACTTC
J gene: TRBJ2-7; clone size: NA; V gene: TRBV6-5; D gene: NA; CDR3 protein: CASSYDGNYEQYF; CDR3 DNA: TGTGCCAGCAGTTACGACGGAAACTACGAGCAGTACTTC
J gene: TRBJ1-5; clone size: NA; V gene: TRBV4-2; D gene: NA; CDR3 protein: CASSQGLSRETQPQHF; CDR3 DNA: TGTGCCAGCAGCCAAGGGTTATCCAGGGAGACCCAGCCCCAGCATTTT
J gene: TRBJ2-1; clone size: NA; V gene: TRBV6-6; D gene: TRBD1; CDR3 protein: CASRRQGQGNEQFF; CDR3 DNA: TGTGCCAGCAGACGACAGGGCCAGGGGAATGAGCAGTTCTTC
J gene: TRBJ1-1; clone size: NA; V gene: TRBV10-1; D gene: NA; CDR3 protein: CASSERLRAEAFF; CDR3 DNA: TGCGCCAGCAGTGAGCGCCTTAGGGCTGAAGCTTTCTTT
J gene: TRBJ2-1; clone size: NA; V gene: TRBV4-3; D gene: TRBD2; CDR3 protein: CASSQDRTSGMYKYNEQFF; CDR3 DNA: TGCGCCAGCAGCCAAGATCGGACTAGCGGGATGTACAAATACAATGAGCAGTTCTTC
J gene: TRBJ2-7; clone size: once; V gene: TRBV27; D gene: NA; CDR3 protein: CASSMRHHYEQYF; CDR3 DNA: TGTGCCAGCAGTATGAGGCATCACTACGAGCAGTACTTC
J gene: TRBJ2-2; clone size: NA; V gene: TRBV5-4; D gene: NA; CDR3 protein: CASSLNRAIGELFF; CDR3 DNA: TGTGCCAGCAGCTTGAACAGGGCAATCGGGGAGCTGTTTTTT
J gene: TRBJ2-7; clone size: NA; V gene: TRBV11-2; D gene: NA; CDR3 protein: CASSFRPPGRVSYEQYF; CDR3 DNA: TGTGCCAGCAGCTTTCGCCCCCCGGGACGGGTCTCCTACGAGCAGTACTTC
J gene: TRBJ2-7; clone size: NA; V gene: TRBV7-2; D gene: NA; CDR3 protein: CASSLRTRGGEQYF; CDR3 DNA: TGTGCCAGCAGCCTCCGGACCAGGGGAGGCGAGCAGTACTTC
J gene: TRBJ1-4; clone size: NA; V gene: TRBV6-5; D gene: NA; CDR3 protein: CASRTTGSTNEKLFF; CDR3 DNA: TGTGCCAGCAGAACCACAGGGTCAACTAATGAAAAACTGTTTTTT
J gene: TRBJ1-1; clone size: few; V gene: TRBV18; D gene: NA; CDR3 protein: CASSPNTEAFF; CDR3 DNA: TGTGCCAGCTCACCGAACACTGAAGCTTTCTTT
J gene: TRBJ2-7; clone size: NA; V gene: TRBV6-6; D gene: TRBD2; CDR3 protein: CASSSPPGGNEQYF; CDR3 DNA: TGTGCCAGCAGTAGCCCACCCGGGGGGAACGAGCAGTACTTC
J gene: TRBJ2-5; clone size: NA; V gene: TRBV10-2; D gene: TRBD2; CDR3 protein: CASSDGRAGETQYF; CDR3 DNA: TGCGCCAGCAGTGACGGGAGGGCCGGCGAGACCCAGTACTTC
J gene: TRBJ2-7; clone size: NA; V gene: TRBV20-1; D gene: NA; CDR3 protein: CSAHQGHEQYF; CDR3 DNA: TGCAGTGCCCATCAGGGGCACGAGCAGTACTTC
J gene: TRBJ1-2; clone size: NA; V gene: TRBV7-2; D gene: TRBD1; CDR3 protein: CASSRRHRGQGARGYTF; CDR3 DNA: TGTGCCAGCAGCCGGCGACATAGGGGACAGGGCGCCCGCGGCTACACCTTC
J gene: TRBJ1-3; clone size: NA; V gene: TRBV10-3; D gene: NA; CDR3 protein: CAITERTAGNTIYF; CDR3 DNA: TGTGCCATCACCGAGAGAACCGCTGGAAACACCATATATTTT
J gene: TRBJ1-2; clone size: NA; V gene: TRBV2; D gene: NA; CDR3 protein: CASSEGPVILRGYTF; CDR3 DNA: TGTGCCAGCAGTGAAGGCCCAGTGATCCTTAGGGGCTACACCTTC
J gene: TRBJ1-2; clone size: few; V gene: TRBV14; D gene: NA; CDR3 protein: CASSQEPGVWSGYTF; CDR3 DNA: TGTGCCAGCAGCCAAGAACCCGGGGTGTGGAGTGGCTACACCTTC